The rows below give T cell receptor beta chains drawn from one sample of a study of blood T cells in healthy people across ages. TCRdb reanalysed the 5' RACE reads using MiXCR and keeps one entry per CDR3 protein. The sample records approximately 780,000 distinct CDR3 sequences, around 25% being singletons. The same specimen was also included in a second study, on T cells of mothers and their children.

Material: blood. Receptors originate from a boy between 5 and 17 years old in good health. Both conserved end residues are part of each CDR3. Each record gives: J gene, V gene, D gene, clone size, CDR3 DNA, CDR3 protein. D genes are given only for firm matches. Rows may omit the clone size; those that give it use once, few, many or a size class.

>TRBJ2-1|TRBV20-1|TRBD1|few
TGCAGTGCTCTTCCTCGGACAGGGATGAATGAGCAGTTCTTC
CSALPRTGMNEQFF
>TRBJ2-5|TRBV27|-|-
TGTGCCAGCAGCGTTATTGAGGGCCAAGAGACCCAGTACTTC
CASSVIEGQETQYF
>TRBJ2-7|TRBV11-2|-|few
TGTGCCAGCAGCTTTGGCGTCCCGTCCTACGAGCAGTACTTC
CASSFGVPSYEQYF
>TRBJ1-1|TRBV11-2|-|few
TGTGCCAGCAGCTCAAAAGGGGGGGGGAACACTGAAGCTTTCTTT
CASSSKGGGNTEAFF
>TRBJ2-2|TRBV20-1|TRBD2|-
TGCAGTGCTAGCCTCCTACGGGGGGGGAACACCGGGGAGCTGTTTTTT
CSASLLRGGNTGELFF
>TRBJ2-1|TRBV12-3/TRBV12-4|TRBD2|few
TGTGCCAGCAGCTTAAGGTCTAGCGGGGGGATCAATGAGCAGTTCTTC
CASSLRSSGGINEQFF
>TRBJ1-2|TRBV6-6|-|once
TGTGCCAGCAGTTACAAGGAGGGGAGGCAAGCAGGCGCCTTC
CASSYKEGRQAGAF
>TRBJ2-4|TRBV12-3/TRBV12-4|-|-
TGTGCCAGCAGTCGCGACAATGGGCAAAACATTCAGTACTTC
CASSRDNGQNIQYF
>TRBJ2-3|TRBV28|-|-
TGTGCCAGCAGTACCCTCGGGGGGCGAAGCACAGATACGCAGTATTTT
CASSTLGGRSTDTQYF
>TRBJ2-7|TRBV29-1|TRBD1|-
TGCAGCGTTGCCCCGCGGGGACAGGGAAACGAGCAGTACTTC
CSVAPRGQGNEQYF
>TRBJ2-3|TRBV7-2|-|-
TGTGCCAGCAGCCCGAAAGATACGCAGTATTTT
CASSPKDTQYF
>TRBJ2-4|TRBV28|TRBD2|few
TGTGCCAGCAGTCTACTAGCGGGGGGGGCCAAAAACATTCAGTACTTC
CASSLLAGGAKNIQYF
>TRBJ2-7|TRBV5-4|TRBD1|-
TGTGCCAGCAGCCCATCCACCGGGACAGTTCCCTACGAGCAGTACTTC
CASSPSTGTVPYEQYF
>TRBJ2-5|TRBV28|TRBD2|few
TGTGCCACCGAAGCGGGGCAAGAGACCCAGTACTTC
CATEAGQETQYF
>TRBJ2-7|TRBV10-3|TRBD1|few
TGTGCCATCACCGAGTCCGGGACAGGGCTCGGCGAGCAGTACTTC
CAITESGTGLGEQYF
>TRBJ2-5|TRBV7-3|TRBD2|once
TGTGCCAGCAGCTTAACTAGCGGGGACGGGGAGACCCAGTACTTC
CASSLTSGDGETQYF
>TRBJ2-3|TRBV27|TRBD2|-
TGTGCCAGCAGTAAAGGACTAGCGGGGGGGCCAACGCAGTATTTT
CASSKGLAGGPTQYF
>TRBJ2-7|TRBV3-1|TRBD1|-
TGTGCCAGCAGCGACAGACAGGGGGCGGGCGAGCAGTACTTC
CASSDRQGAGEQYF
>TRBJ2-7|TRBV4-1|TRBD2|few
TGCGCCAGCAGCCCCCTTGTAGCGGGGAACGAGCAGTACTTC
CASSPLVAGNEQYF
>TRBJ2-5|TRBV6-1|TRBD1|-
TGTGCCAGCACTAGGGACAGGGGGTTTAGAGAGACCCAGTACTTC
CASTRDRGFRETQYF
>TRBJ2-1|TRBV4-2|TRBD2|-
TGTGCCAGCAGCCAAGGGTCAGCGGGGGCCTACAATGAGCAGTTCTTC
CASSQGSAGAYNEQFF
>TRBJ2-2|TRBV29-1|TRBD1|-
TGCAGCATTGAAAAGGGGACAGGGACCGGGGAGCTGTTTTTT
CSIEKGTGTGELFF
>TRBJ2-1|TRBV20-1|TRBD2|-
TGCAGTGCTAGAGTATCGGCTCTGGCGGGAGGGCGCAATGAGCAGTTCTTC
CSARVSALAGGRNEQFF
>TRBJ2-2|TRBV29-1|-|few
TGCAGCGCGGGAGACACCGGGGAGCTGTTTTTT
CSAGDTGELFF
>TRBJ1-4|TRBV3-1|-|few
TGTGCCAGCAGCCGACGAGGTTCGGCTAACGAAAAACTGTTTTTT
CASSRRGSANEKLFF
>TRBJ2-3|TRBV6-4|TRBD1|-
TGTGCCAGCAGCCCCGCGAGGACAGGTCCAGATACGCAGTATTTT
CASSPARTGPDTQYF
>TRBJ2-3|TRBV29-1|TRBD2|-
TGCAGCGTTGGGTCCAGCGGGGGTCGCACAGATACGCAGTATTTT
CSVGSSGGRTDTQYF
>TRBJ1-3|TRBV5-6|-|few
TGTGCCAGCAGCTTCCCAGGGGAAAGAGCCGGAAACACCATATATTTT
CASSFPGERAGNTIYF
>TRBJ2-1|TRBV4-1|TRBD1|-
TGCGCCAGCAGCCGGCCCGGGACAGGGGGCAATGAGCAGTTCTTC
CASSRPGTGGNEQFF
>TRBJ2-7|TRBV30|-|-
TGTGCCTCTCGGGGGTTCCCCTACGAGCAGTACTTC
CASRGFPYEQYF
>TRBJ2-3|TRBV24-1|TRBD2|few
TGTGCCACCAGTGATCCGACTAGCGCAGATACGCAGTATTTT
CATSDPTSADTQYF
>TRBJ2-5|TRBV7-2|-|few
TGTGCCAGCAGCCCCGGGGGGCGGTCCCAAGAGACCCAGTACTTC
CASSPGGRSQETQYF
>TRBJ1-4|TRBV19|-|few
TGTGCCAGTAGTCCCCTGGGCGGTGCAACTAATGAAAAACTGTTTTTT
CASSPLGGATNEKLFF
>TRBJ2-7|TRBV3-1|TRBD1|-
TGTGCCAGCAGCAGGACAGGGATCGAGCAGTACTTC
CASSRTGIEQYF
>TRBJ2-3|TRBV20-1|TRBD2|-
TGCAGTGCCGCCGCCCGGGGGGGCACAGATACGCAGTATTTT
CSAAARGGTDTQYF
>TRBJ1-2|TRBV6-5|-|few
TGTGCCAGCAGTTACTCTGGCGGGGACTATGGCTACACCTTC
CASSYSGGDYGYTF
>TRBJ1-1|TRBV28|TRBD1|-
TGTGCCAGCAGTTTCCAAGACAGGGGGCGGACTGAAGCTTTCTTT
CASSFQDRGRTEAFF
>TRBJ2-3|TRBV29-1|-|-
TGCAGCGTAGAAGTAGGTACGCAGTATTTT
CSVEVGTQYF
>TRBJ2-1|TRBV7-9|-|few
TGTGCCAGCAGCTCCTCAGTCACCGGTAGGGGCAATGAGCAGTTCTTC
CASSSSVTGRGNEQFF
>TRBJ1-4|TRBV6-2/TRBV6-3|-|-
TGTGCCAGCAGGAACACCGCAACTAATGAAAAACTGTTTTTT
CASRNTATNEKLFF
>TRBJ2-5|TRBV2|-|-
TGTGCCAGCATTCCGGCTGGTGGGGGCCTATTTGAGACCCAGTACTTC
CASIPAGGGLFETQYF